A single T cell receptor beta chain is shown here with its context. Its cognate antigen is unknown. Sequencing was performed with immunoSEQ multiplex PCR; in TCRdb, only in-frame clones are kept and a portion is missing. The sample holds roughly 20,000 clones, more than 75% seen once. Germline CDR1 MGHRA, CDR2 YSYEKL. V trimming: 0 bases; J trimming: 4 bases; junction bases outside the gene matches: 11. The CDR3 spans 17 residues. These data belong to a study of OX40 agonist ivuxolimab in advanced cancers. As for the study in general: The patients got ivuxolimab, which is an agonistic anti-OX40 (CD134) antibody. The study, taken as a whole, reports: Both CD4+ and CD8+ T cell populations in blood had undergone clonal expansion by week 6 at 0.1 to 3.0 mg/kg.

Systemic immunosuppression or autoimmune disease history was grounds to exclude patients. Blood was sampled at baseline, cycle 4 day 1, and cycle 7 day 1. The chain joins TRBV4-1 to TRBJ2-7; 8 bases are a match to TRBD1. The sequencing used CD4+ or CD8+ T cells sorted from blood, collected in a trial of the OX40 agonist ivuxolimab. The sequence derives from an adult with an advanced solid tumor such as melanoma, head and neck, liver or kidney cancer. CDR3 sequence: CASSQEFKRTGTYEQYF. CDR3 coding DNA: TGCGCCAGCAGCCAAGAATTCAAGCGGACAGGGACATACGAGCAGTACTTC.